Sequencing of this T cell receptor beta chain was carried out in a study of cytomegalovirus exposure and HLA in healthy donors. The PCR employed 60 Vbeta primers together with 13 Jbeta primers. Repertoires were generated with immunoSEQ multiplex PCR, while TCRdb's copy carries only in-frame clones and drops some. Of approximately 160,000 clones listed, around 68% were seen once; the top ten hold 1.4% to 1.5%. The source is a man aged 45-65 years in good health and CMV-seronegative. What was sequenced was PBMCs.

The CDR3 DNA reads TGTGCCAGTTCGGAGCTCGGGGGGCGCAGGACCCAGTACTTC. It yields the protein CASSELGGRRTQYF. The chain employs TRBV19 and TRBJ2-5; possible D gene TRBD2, 7 bases. V was shortened by 8 bases and J by 7 bases, with 20 bases between the two germline ends. This CDR3 has 14 residues. The germline V gene encodes CDR1 LNHDA and CDR2 SQIVND (reference sequence). The complete variable domain, with remaining parts taken from reference TRBV19 and TRBJ2-5, reads DGGITQSPKYLFRKEGQNVTLSCEQNLNHDAMYWYRQDPGQGLRLIYYSQIVNDFQKGDIAEGYSVSREKKESFPLTVTSAQKNPTAFYLCASSELGGRRTQYFGPGTRLLVL.